This entry is about one TCR beta chain. Its specificity is not known. The V gene's germline CDR1 is MDHEN and CDR2 SYDVKM. The CDR3 has 15 residues. V was shortened by 4 bases and J by 5 bases, with 15 bases between the two germline ends. This sample was taken from a study of vaccination effects on CD4 cells after COVID-19. Study background: The participants, recipients of two vaccine doses, got either BNT162b2 or mRNA-1273.

TCRdb keeps only in-frame clones here, not all; method: immunoSEQ multiplex PCR. The sample consists of around 79,000 clones, 78% of them appearing once. The study, taken as a whole, reports: Missing from the study were early post-infection timepoints, and its convalescent patients were few. In the late period after vaccination, infection- and vaccine-induced clones contracted markedly.

Before sequencing took place, the ViraFEST assay used viral peptide pools to expand antigen-specific CD4+ T cells. After around 10 days in culture, the CD4+ T cells were isolated. Vaccine recipients, nucleocapsid antibody negative, had no prior SARS-CoV-2 infection. It was on days 3 and 7 that half the medium was replaced with IL-2 medium. This sample comprised CD4+ T cells from PBMCs cultured with SARS-CoV-2 spike peptides, obtained before COVID-19 vaccination. This receptor was obtained from a human donor who received a COVID-19 vaccine. This rearrangement joins TRBV28 to TRBJ1-5; D is ambiguous. DNA for the CDR3: TGTGCCAGCAGTTCCCTCCAAGTTAGGGATCAGCCCCAGCATTTT. The encoded protein is CASSSLQVRDQPQHF. The whole variable domain, filled in from reference TRBV28 and TRBJ1-5, reads DVKVTQSSRYLVKRTGEKVFLECVQDMDHENMFWYRQDPGLGLRLIYFSYDVKMKEKGDIPEGYSVSREKKERFSLILESASTNQTSMYLCASSSLQVRDQPQHFGDGTRLSIL.